The T cell receptor (beta chain) described here comes from a study of tumour-infiltrating T cells in Burkitt lymphoma. Study as a whole: This cohort included all epidemiological subtypes of Burkitt lymphoma. Productive clonality predicted overall and progression-free survival.

Trimming removed 2 bases from V and 4 bases from J; junction bases left unmatched: 10. The CDR3 is made up of 16 amino acids. In germline, CDR1 is KGHSH, CDR2 LQKENI. Study findings and constraints: Several public clonotypes recurred in numerous Burkitt lymphoma patients.

Comments on this clone: Its antigen is not identified.

Clones were sequenced by immunoSEQ multiplex PCR, and TCRdb holds only the in-frame ones, with some missing. Here the sample spans about 6,600 clones, about 84% being singletons. Sequencing input: tumor tissue. The chain employs TRBV18 and TRBJ1-2, with 7 bases fitting TRBD1. The clonotype originates from a human donor with Burkitt lymphoma. CDR3 residues: CASSPTDGSGGYGYTF. The CDR3 region has the DNA TGTGCCAGCTCACCAACAGATGGGTCAGGGGGCTATGGCTACACCTTC.